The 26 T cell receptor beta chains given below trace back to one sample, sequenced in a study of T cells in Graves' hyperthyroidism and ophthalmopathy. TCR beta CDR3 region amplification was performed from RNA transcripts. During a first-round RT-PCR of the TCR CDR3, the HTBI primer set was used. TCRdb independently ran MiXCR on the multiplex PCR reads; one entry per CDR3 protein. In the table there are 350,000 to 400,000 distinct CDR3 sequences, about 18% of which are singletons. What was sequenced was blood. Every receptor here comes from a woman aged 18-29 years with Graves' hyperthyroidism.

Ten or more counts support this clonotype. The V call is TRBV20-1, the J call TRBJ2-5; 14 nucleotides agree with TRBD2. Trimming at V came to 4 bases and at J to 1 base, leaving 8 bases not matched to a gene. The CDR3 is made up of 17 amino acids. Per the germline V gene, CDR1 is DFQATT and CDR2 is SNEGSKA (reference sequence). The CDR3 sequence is CSATPTSGGEIQETQYF. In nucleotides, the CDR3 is TGCAGTGCTACTCCGACTAGCGGGGGGGAGATCCAAGAGACCCAGTACTTC.

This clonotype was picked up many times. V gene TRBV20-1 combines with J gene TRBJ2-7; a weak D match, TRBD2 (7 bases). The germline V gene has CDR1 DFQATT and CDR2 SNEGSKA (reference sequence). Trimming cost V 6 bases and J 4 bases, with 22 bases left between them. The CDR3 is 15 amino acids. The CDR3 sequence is CSAYGAGALNYEQYF. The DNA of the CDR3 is TGCAGTGCCTACGGGGCGGGGGCGTTAAATTACGAGCAGTACTTC.

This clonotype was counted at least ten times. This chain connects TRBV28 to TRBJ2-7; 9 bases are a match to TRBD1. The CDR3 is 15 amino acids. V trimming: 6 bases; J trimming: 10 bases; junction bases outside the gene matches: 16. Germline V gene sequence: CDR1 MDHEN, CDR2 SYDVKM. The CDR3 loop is CASRRDRELIPAQYF. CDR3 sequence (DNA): TGTGCCAGCAGAAGGGACAGGGAGTTAATCCCAGCCCAGTACTTC.

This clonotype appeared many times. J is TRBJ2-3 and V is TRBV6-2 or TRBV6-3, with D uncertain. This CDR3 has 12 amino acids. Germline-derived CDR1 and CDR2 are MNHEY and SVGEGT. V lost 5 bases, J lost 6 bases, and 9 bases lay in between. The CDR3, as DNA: TGTGCCAGCAGTGTGACGGTTGATACGCAGTATTTT. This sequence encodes CASSVTVDTQYF.

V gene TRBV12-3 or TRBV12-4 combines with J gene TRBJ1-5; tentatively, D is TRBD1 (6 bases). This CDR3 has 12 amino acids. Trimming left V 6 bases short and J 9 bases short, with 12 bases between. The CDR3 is CASSLQGRPQHF. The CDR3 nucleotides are TGTGCCAGCAGCCTACAGGGTCGGCCCCAGCATTTT.

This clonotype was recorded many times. The CDR3 DNA follows: TGTGCCAGCAGTTTAGGGTGGATTTATGGCTACACCTTC. It encodes CASSLGWIYGYTF. The chain combines TRBV28 with TRBJ1-2; no clear D. This CDR3 comprises 13 residues. Germline values: CDR1 MDHEN, CDR2 SYDVKM. Trimming removed 2 bases from V and 5 bases from J, with 9 bases in between.

In DNA form, the CDR3 reads TGTGCCAGCAGCTTAGGCGTCCAGACTAACTATGGCTACACCTTC. This translates into CASSLGVQTNYGYTF. The V and J genes are TRBV7-2 and TRBJ1-2; unclear D gene. This CDR3 has 15 amino acids. Deletions cut 1 base from V and 0 bases from J, with 9 bases between. Germline-derived CDR1 and CDR2 are SGHTA and FQGNSA. Full variable domain (remainder filled in from reference TRBV7-2 and TRBJ1-2): GAGVSQSPSNKVTEKGKDVELRCDPISGHTALYWYRQSLGQGLEFLIYFQGNSAPDKSGLPSDRFSAERTGGSVSTLTIQRTQQEDSAVYLCASSLGVQTNYGYTFGSGTRLTVV.

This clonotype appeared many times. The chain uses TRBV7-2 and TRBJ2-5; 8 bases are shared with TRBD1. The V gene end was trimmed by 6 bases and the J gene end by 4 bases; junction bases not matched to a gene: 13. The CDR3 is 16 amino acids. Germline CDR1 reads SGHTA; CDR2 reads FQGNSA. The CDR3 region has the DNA TGTGCCAGCAGGTTACCGGGACAGGATCCCCGAGAGACCCAGTACTTC. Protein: CASRLPGQDPRETQYF.

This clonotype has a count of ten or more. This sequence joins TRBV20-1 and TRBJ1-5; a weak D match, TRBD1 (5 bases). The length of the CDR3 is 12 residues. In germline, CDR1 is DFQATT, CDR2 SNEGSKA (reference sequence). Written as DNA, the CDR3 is TGCAGCGCCGGGAGGGGAAATCAGCCCCAGCATTTT. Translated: CSAGRGNQPQHF.

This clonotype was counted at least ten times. The CDR3 loop reads CASDFPNRYGYTF. CDR3 DNA sequence: TGTGCCAGCGATTTCCCGAACAGATATGGCTACACCTTC. V is TRBV6-4 and J is TRBJ1-2; D unresolved. The CDR3 runs 13 residues. Trimming removed 8 bases at V and 5 bases at J, with 15 bases between. Germline assignment: CDR1 MRHNA and CDR2 SNTAGT.

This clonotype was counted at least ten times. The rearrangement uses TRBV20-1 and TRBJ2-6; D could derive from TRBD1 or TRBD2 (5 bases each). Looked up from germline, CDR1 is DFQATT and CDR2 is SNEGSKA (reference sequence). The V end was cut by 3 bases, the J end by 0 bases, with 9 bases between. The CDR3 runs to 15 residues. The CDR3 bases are TGCAGTGCTAGGTCGGGGACCTCTGGGGCCAACGTCCTGACTTTC. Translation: CSARSGTSGANVLTF.

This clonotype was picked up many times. The CDR3 loop reads CASSQDNEQYF. The CDR3 nucleotides read TGTGCCAGCAGTCAGGACAACGAGCAGTACTTC. The chain combines TRBV2 with TRBJ2-7; D might be TRBD1 (5 bases). The CDR3 is 11 amino acids. Trimming left V 5 bases short and J 5 bases short, with 7 bases between. Germline values: CDR1 SNHLY, CDR2 FYNNEI.

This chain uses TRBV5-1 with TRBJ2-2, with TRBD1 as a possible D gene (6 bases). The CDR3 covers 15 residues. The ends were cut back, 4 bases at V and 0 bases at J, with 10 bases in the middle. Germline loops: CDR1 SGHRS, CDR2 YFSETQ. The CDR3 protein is CASSATGTNTGELFF. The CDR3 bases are TGCGCCAGCAGCGCAACAGGGACGAACACCGGGGAGCTGTTTTTT.

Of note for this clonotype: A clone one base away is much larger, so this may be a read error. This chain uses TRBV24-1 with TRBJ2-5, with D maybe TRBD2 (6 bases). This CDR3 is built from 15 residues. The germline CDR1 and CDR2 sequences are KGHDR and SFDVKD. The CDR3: CATSDLARGRETEYF. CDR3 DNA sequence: TGTGCCACCAGTGACCTTGCGCGGGGACGGGAGACCGAGTACTTC.

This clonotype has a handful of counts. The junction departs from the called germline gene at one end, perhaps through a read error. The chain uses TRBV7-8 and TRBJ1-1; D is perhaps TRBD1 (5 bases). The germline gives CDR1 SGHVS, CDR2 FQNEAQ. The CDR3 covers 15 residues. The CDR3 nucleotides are TGTACCAGCAGCCCCCATTTAGGGGTGAACACTGAAGCTTTCTTT. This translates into CTSSPHLGVNTEAFF.

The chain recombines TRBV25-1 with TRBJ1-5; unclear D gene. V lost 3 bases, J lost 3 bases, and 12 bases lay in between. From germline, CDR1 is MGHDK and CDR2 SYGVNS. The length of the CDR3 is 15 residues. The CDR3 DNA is TGTGCCAGCAGTGACTCCAGAACTATCAATCAGCCCCAGCATTTT. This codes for CASSDSRTINQPQHF.

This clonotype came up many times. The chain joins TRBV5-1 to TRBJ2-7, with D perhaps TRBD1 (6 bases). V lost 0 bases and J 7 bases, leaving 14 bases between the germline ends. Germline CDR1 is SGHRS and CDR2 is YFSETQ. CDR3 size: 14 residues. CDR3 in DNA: TGCGCCAGCAGCTTGGAGACAGGACCACGGGAGCAGTACTTC. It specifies CASSLETGPREQYF.

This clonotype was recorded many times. The CDR3 coding sequence is TGTGCCAGCAGTTTCCGGAGGTACGAGCAGTACTTC. Translating gives CASSFRRYEQYF. The V and J genes are TRBV12-3 or TRBV12-4 and TRBJ2-7; tentatively, D is TRBD2 (5 bases). The ends were cut back, 3 bases at V and 4 bases at J, with 7 bases in the middle. The CDR3 has 12 amino acids.

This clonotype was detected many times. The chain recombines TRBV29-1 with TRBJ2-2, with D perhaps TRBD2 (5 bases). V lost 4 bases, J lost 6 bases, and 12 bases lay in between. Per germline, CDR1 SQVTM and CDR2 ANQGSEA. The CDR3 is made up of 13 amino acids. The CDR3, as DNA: TGCAGCGTTGTTCTCGGGGTCCCCGGGGAGCTGTTTTTT. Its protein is CSVVLGVPGELFF.

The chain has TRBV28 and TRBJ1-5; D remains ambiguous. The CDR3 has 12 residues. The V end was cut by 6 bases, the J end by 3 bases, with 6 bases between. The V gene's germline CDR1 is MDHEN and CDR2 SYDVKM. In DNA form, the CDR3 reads TGTGCCAGCAGGGATGCCAATCAGCCCCAGCATTTT. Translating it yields CASRDANQPQHF.

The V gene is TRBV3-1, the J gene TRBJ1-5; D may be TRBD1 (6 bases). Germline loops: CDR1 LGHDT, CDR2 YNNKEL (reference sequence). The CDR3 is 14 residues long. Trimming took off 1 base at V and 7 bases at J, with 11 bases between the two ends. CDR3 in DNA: TGTGCCAGCAGCCAAGCTACAGGGAGACAGCCCCAGCATTTT. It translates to CASSQATGRQPQHF.

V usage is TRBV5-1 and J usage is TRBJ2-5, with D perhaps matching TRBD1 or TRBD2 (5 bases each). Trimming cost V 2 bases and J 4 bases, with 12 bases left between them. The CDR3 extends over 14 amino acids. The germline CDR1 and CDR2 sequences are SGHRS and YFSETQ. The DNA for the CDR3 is TGCGCCAGCAGCTTTGGTGAGGGGAGAGAGACCCAGTACTTC. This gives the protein CASSFGEGRETQYF.

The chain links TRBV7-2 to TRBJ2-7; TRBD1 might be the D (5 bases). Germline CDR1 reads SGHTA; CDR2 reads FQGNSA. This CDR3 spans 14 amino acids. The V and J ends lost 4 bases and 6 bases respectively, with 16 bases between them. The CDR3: CASSSAAGMGEQYF. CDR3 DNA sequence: TGTGCCAGCAGCTCCGCCGCAGGGATGGGCGAGCAGTACTTC.

In nucleotides, the CDR3 is TGTGCCACCAGCAGAGGGACGCCAGCTAACTATGGCTACACCTTC. This codes for CATSRGTPANYGYTF. This chain connects TRBV15 to TRBJ1-2; D gene unclear. This CDR3 has 15 amino acids. V lost 1 base, J lost 0 bases, and 9 bases lay in between. CDR1 is LNHNV, CDR2 YYDKDF, per germline (reference sequence).

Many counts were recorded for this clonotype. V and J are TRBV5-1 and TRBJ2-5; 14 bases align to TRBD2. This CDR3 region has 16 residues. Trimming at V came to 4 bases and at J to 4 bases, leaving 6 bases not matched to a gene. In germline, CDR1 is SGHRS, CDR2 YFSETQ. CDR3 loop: CASSPGLAGGVETQYF. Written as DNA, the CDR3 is TGCGCCAGCAGCCCCGGACTAGCGGGGGGCGTAGAGACCCAGTACTTC.

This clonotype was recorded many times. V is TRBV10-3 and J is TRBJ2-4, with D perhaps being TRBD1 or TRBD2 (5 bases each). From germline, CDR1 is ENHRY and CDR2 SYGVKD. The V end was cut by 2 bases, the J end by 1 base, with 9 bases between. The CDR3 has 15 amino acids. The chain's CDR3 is CAISEEGPAKNIQYF. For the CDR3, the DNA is TGTGCCATCAGTGAGGAGGGGCCGGCCAAAAACATTCAGTACTTC.